The sequence of this T cell receptor beta chain was determined in a study of shared clonotypes between healthy human individuals. Findings and limits, study-wide: Clonotype sharing among donors, it was expected, would be affected by sequencing depth. Sampling included only blood; tissue repertoires likely differ. There were few donors, and this limited the genetic and exposure-history diversity represented.

Comments on this clone: The target antigen is unknown.

Clones were read by immunoSEQ multiplex PCR, and TCRdb kept only the in-frame ones, dropping some. The table shows 470,000 or so clones, with over 70% occurring only once. The donors were all Caucasian adults (living in Nashville, Tennessee). The receptor was isolated from a woman aged 40 to 50 in good health. Some clones in this sample may be carry-over from other donors' samples. The material sequenced was PBMCs.

In DNA form, the CDR3 reads TGTGCCAGCAGCCCGAGTCTCTACAATGAGCAGTTCTTC. It yields the protein CASSPSLYNEQFF. The chain combines TRBV7-3 with TRBJ2-1; D unresolved. Germline CDR1 SGHTA, CDR2 FQGTGA. The V end was cut by 5 bases, the J end by 3 bases, with 8 bases between. This CDR3 contains 13 residues.